This T cell receptor beta chain was profiled in a study of T cell responses to AZD1222 COVID-19 vaccine. Sequenced by immunoSEQ multiplex PCR; TCRdb stores in-frame clones only, minus some. The table includes 84,000 or so clones, 87% detected once. The CDR3 is 11 amino acids. The germline V gene has CDR1 SNHLY and CDR2 FYNNEI. V dropped 4 bases and J dropped 10 bases, with 7 bases sitting between them. This clone was detected once. The source was peripheral blood, collected on day 0 of AZD1222 vaccination. The source is an adult in good health. The chain uses TRBV2 and TRBJ1-4, with D possibly TRBD1 on 5 matching bases. In nucleotides, the CDR3 is TGTGCCAGCAGTGGACAGACAAAACTGTTTTTT. Protein product: CASSGQTKLFF.